Listed here are 15 T cell receptor beta chains from one sample, sequenced in a study of T cells in Graves' hyperthyroidism and ophthalmopathy. Amplified TCR beta CDR3 regions derived from RNA transcripts. A first-round RT-PCR of the TCR CDR3 used the HTBI primer set. TCRdb analysed the multiplex PCR reads with MiXCR anew, one entry per CDR3 protein. Counted here are around 300,000 distinct CDR3 sequences, less than 15% occurring once; the ten biggest clones make up 7% to 8.5%. Input material: blood. These TCRs come from a woman aged 30 to 39 with Graves' hyperthyroidism that later progressed to Graves' ophthalmopathy.

This clonotype has a count of ten or more. This rearrangement joins TRBV7-3 to TRBJ1-1, with TRBD1 matching 12 bases. V gave up 2 bases and J gave up 5 bases; unmatched junction bases: 3. Germline V gene lookup returns CDR1 SGHTA and CDR2 FQGTGA. The CDR3 has 15 residues. This CDR3 is CASSLLGQGATEAFF. As DNA, the CDR3 is TGTGCCAGCAGCTTATTGGGACAGGGGGCTACTGAAGCTTTCTTT.

The chain uses TRBV12-5 and TRBJ2-1; D may be TRBD2 (5 bases). This CDR3 spans 12 amino acids. From germline, CDR1 is LGHNT and CDR2 FRNRAP. The V end was cut by 3 bases, the J end by 6 bases, with 6 bases between. The CDR3 nucleotides are TGTGCTAGTGGTTTAGGAGGCAATGAGCAGTTCTTC. Amino acids: CASGLGGNEQFF.

This clonotype was seen only a few times. V is TRBV6-2 or TRBV6-3 and J is TRBJ2-5; TRBD2 matches 8 bases. After removal of 2 bases from V and 6 bases from J, the junction contained 11 bases not matched to a gene. CDR3 size: 16 residues. CDR1 and CDR2 (germline): MNHEY, SVGEGT. The CDR3 loop reads CASSYDRDGRGQTQYF. For the CDR3, the DNA is TGTGCCAGCAGTTACGATCGGGACGGGAGGGGACAGACCCAGTACTTC.

This clonotype was seen more than once but under ten times. Since a much larger clone is just one base distant, this may be a read error. The chain employs TRBV5-6 and TRBJ2-5; TRBD2 might be the D (6 bases). Germline CDR1 and CDR2: SGHDT and YYEEEE. V was shortened by 4 bases and J by 0 bases, with 13 bases between the two germline ends. The CDR3 runs to 15 residues. CDR3 in DNA: TGTGCCAGCAGCATCGGAGGGGCCGACCAAGAGACCCAGTACTTC. Protein: CASSIGGADQETQYF.

This clonotype was found many times. The genes are TRBV7-8 and TRBJ2-5, with 7 bases lining up with TRBD2. J lost 2 bases, V lost 2 bases, and 17 bases had no gene match. This CDR3 contains 19 residues. CDR1 and CDR2 from the germline V gene are SGHVS and FQNEAQ. For the CDR3, the DNA is TGTGCCAGCAGCTTATTTCGGCTGCGTGACGGGAGGAAACAAGAGACCCAGTACTTC. Protein: CASSLFRLRDGRKQETQYF.

Ten or more counts support this clonotype. The CDR3 nucleotides are TGTGCCAGCACCCCCCGTTCGGCAGGTTCGTCGAACACTGAAGCTTTCTTT. Encoded protein: CASTPRSAGSSNTEAFF. The V and J genes are TRBV12-3 or TRBV12-4 and TRBJ1-1; D remains unclear. V was pared by 7 bases and J by 1 base, with 22 bases between. This CDR3 comprises 17 residues.

This clonotype was seen at least ten times. J is TRBJ1-1 and V is TRBV30; D is undetermined. CDR1 is GTSNPN and CDR2 is SVGIG in the germline V gene (reference sequence). V shed 0 bases and J shed 10 bases, with 12 bases lying between them. This CDR3 contains 12 residues. DNA of the CDR3: TGTGCCTGGAGTGTTACGGTATTGGGAGCTTTCTTT. Translated: CAWSVTVLGAFF.

This clonotype was recorded at least ten times. The chain joins TRBV7-2 to TRBJ2-1, with D hard to call. The germline CDR1 and CDR2 sequences are SGHTA and FQGNSA. The CDR3 covers 14 residues. With 1 base removed from V and 2 bases from J, the gap between germline ends came to 6 bases. The chain's CDR3 is CASSLDGPYNEQFF. CDR3 DNA: TGTGCCAGCAGCTTAGATGGGCCCTACAATGAGCAGTTCTTC.

This clonotype was observed a few times. The chain carries TRBV20-1 and TRBJ1-4; possible D gene TRBD1, 6 bases. The germline V gene encodes CDR1 DFQATT and CDR2 SNEGSKA (reference sequence). This CDR3 is built from 14 residues. Trimming shortened V by 3 bases and J by 7 bases, and 15 bases separated the two germline ends. CDR3 bases: TGCAGTGCTAGCCCCCCGGGGGCTGGTGAAAAACTGTTTTTT. Encoded protein: CSASPPGAGEKLFF.

This CDR3 is CASSIGGLAAYEQYF. Written as DNA, the CDR3 is TGTGCCAGTAGTATAGGGGGACTAGCGGCCTACGAGCAGTACTTC. The chain is built from TRBV19 and TRBJ2-7; TRBD2 matches 11 bases. In germline, CDR1 is LNHDA, CDR2 SQIVND (reference sequence). CDR3 length equals 15 residues. After removal of 1 base from V and 2 bases from J, the junction contained 1 base not matched to a gene.

There are a few counts of this clonotype. The V call is TRBV4-1, the J call TRBJ2-4; possibly TRBD1 or TRBD2 for D (5 bases each). Germline V gene sequence: CDR1 MGHRA, CDR2 YSYEKL. The CDR3 length is 15 residues. Trimming removed 2 bases at V and 0 bases at J, with 8 bases between. CDR3 in DNA: TGCGCCAGCAGCCAATTGGGGGTAGCCAAAAACATTCAGTACTTC. Encoded protein: CASSQLGVAKNIQYF.

Ten or more counts support this clonotype. The genes are TRBV7-9 and TRBJ1-2; TRBD1 might be the D (6 bases). In germline, CDR1 is SEHNR, CDR2 FQNEAQ (reference sequence). With 1 base removed from V and 4 bases from J, the gap between germline ends came to 19 bases. The CDR3 extends over 17 amino acids. This chain's CDR3 is CASSLEGFRDTAYGYTF. CDR3 sequence (DNA): TGTGCCAGCAGCTTAGAGGGGTTCAGGGACACAGCCTATGGCTACACCTTC.

This clonotype was seen ten or more times. The chain has TRBV7-8 and TRBJ2-5; maybe TRBD1 (6 bases). The V end was cut by 4 bases, the J end by 5 bases, with 20 bases between. The CDR3 consists of 16 residues. CDR1 and CDR2 (germline): SGHVS, FQNEAQ. The CDR3 reads CASSYRTAARGETQYF. The CDR3 DNA reads TGTGCCAGCAGCTATCGGACAGCAGCTCGTGGGGAGACCCAGTACTTC.

This clonotype was counted many times. This chain joins TRBV4-1 and TRBJ2-7, with D tentatively TRBD1 or TRBD2 (6 bases each). V gave up 1 base and J gave up 5 bases, with 15 bases separating them. Germline values: CDR1 MGHRA, CDR2 YSYEKL. This CDR3 has 15 amino acids. The CDR3 nucleotides are TGCGCCAGCAGCCAAGTGGGGGGCCCCATAGACGAGCAGTACTTC. Its protein is CASSQVGGPIDEQYF.

This clonotype was counted at least ten times. V is TRBV19 and J is TRBJ1-1, with D hard to call. CDR1 and CDR2 (germline): LNHDA, SQIVND (reference sequence). This CDR3 is 14 amino acids long. V was shortened by 3 bases and J by 1 base, with 9 bases between the two germline ends. Here the CDR3 DNA reads TGTGCCAGTAGTATGGGTCAATGGAACACTGAAGCTTTCTTT. This translates into CASSMGQWNTEAFF.